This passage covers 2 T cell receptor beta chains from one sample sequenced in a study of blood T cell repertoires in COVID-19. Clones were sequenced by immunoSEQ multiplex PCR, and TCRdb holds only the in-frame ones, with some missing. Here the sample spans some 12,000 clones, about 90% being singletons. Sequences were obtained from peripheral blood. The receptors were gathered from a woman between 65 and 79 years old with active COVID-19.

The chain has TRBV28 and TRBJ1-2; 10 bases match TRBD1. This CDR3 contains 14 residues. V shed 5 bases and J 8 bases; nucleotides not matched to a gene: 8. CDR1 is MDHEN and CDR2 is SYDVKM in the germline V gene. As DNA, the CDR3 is TGTGCCAGCAGTACCCCGACAGGGGGCGTAGGCTACACCTTC. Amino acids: CASSTPTGGVGYTF.

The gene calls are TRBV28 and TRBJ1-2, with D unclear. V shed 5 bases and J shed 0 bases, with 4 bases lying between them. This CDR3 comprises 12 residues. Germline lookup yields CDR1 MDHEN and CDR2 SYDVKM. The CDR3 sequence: CASSPSNYGYTF. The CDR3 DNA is TGTGCCAGCAGTCCGTCTAACTATGGCTACACCTTC.